A selection of T cell receptor beta chains follows, all from one sample in a study of T-cell reconstitution after alpha-beta-depleted transplantation in children. TCRdb itself ran the PCR reads through MiXCR, one entry per CDR3 protein. The sample consists of about 300,000 distinct CDR3 sequences, less than 9.5% of them appearing once. Sequencing was performed on peripheral blood, taken 360 days after TCRalphabeta/CD19-depleted stem cell transplant. These receptors were taken from a female patient younger than 10 who had a stem cell transplant for Fanconi anemia, so the T cells may come from the graft donor. The CDR3 runs from the conserved cysteine through the conserved F or W. The order of the fields is V gene, clone size, D gene, CDR3 length, J gene, CDR3 DNA, CDR3 protein. The D gene is left open where the match is weak. Rows give clone size only sometimes, using once, few, many, or a class for an expanded clone.

V: TRBV27; size: many; D: TRBD1; length: 15; J: TRBJ1-2; DNA: TGTGCCAGCAGATCGGGACAGGGGGCTTGGTATGGCTACACCTTC; CDR3: CASRSGQGAWYGYTF
V: TRBV6-1; size: few; D: NA; length: 15; J: TRBJ1-2; DNA: TGTGCCAGCAGCCCACCGGGGGGGGTAGACTATGGCTACACCTTC; CDR3: CASSPPGGVDYGYTF
V: TRBV27; size: NA; D: TRBD2; length: 18; J: TRBJ2-7; DNA: TGTGCCAGCAGCCCTGAACCGGGACTAGCGGGGGACATCTACGAGCAGTACTTC; CDR3: CASSPEPGLAGDIYEQYF
V: TRBV28; size: many; D: TRBD2; length: 18; J: TRBJ2-3; DNA: TGTGCCAGCAGTTACGCCCCCGAGAAGCGGGGGGGCCGGCATACGCAGTATTTT; CDR3: CASSYAPEKRGGRHTQYF
V: TRBV29-1; size: many; D: NA; length: 12; J: TRBJ2-2; DNA: TGCAGCGTTCGGGAGTACGCCGGGGAGCTGTTTTTT; CDR3: CSVREYAGELFF
V: TRBV6-4; size: NA; D: NA; length: 18; J: TRBJ2-1; DNA: TGTGCCAGCAGTGACACCCCCGGGGTGGCTAGCTCCTACAATGAGCAGTTCTTC; CDR3: CASSDTPGVASSYNEQFF
V: TRBV28; size: NA; D: NA; length: 13; J: TRBJ1-3; DNA: TGTGCCCCGGGGGGTGAGCCTGGAAACACCATATATTTT; CDR3: CAPGGEPGNTIYF
V: TRBV12-3/TRBV12-4; size: many; D: NA; length: 13; J: TRBJ1-2; DNA: TGTGCCAGCAGTTCGGACGGAGCCTATGGCTACACCTTC; CDR3: CASSSDGAYGYTF
V: TRBV29-1; size: NA; D: NA; length: 11; J: TRBJ1-2; DNA: TGCAGCGTAGACGGCCAGGTTGGCTACACCTTC; CDR3: CSVDGQVGYTF
V: TRBV29-1; size: many; D: TRBD1; length: 15; J: TRBJ1-4; DNA: TGCAGCGTTGAAGGGACAGGGGGCGATTATGAAAAACTGTTTTTT; CDR3: CSVEGTGGDYEKLFF
V: TRBV24-1; size: many; D: NA; length: 13; J: TRBJ1-5; DNA: TGTGCCACCAGCGACAATAGCAATCAGCCCCAGCATTTT; CDR3: CATSDNSNQPQHF
V: TRBV5-5; size: NA; D: TRBD2; length: 17; J: TRBJ2-3; DNA: TGTGCCAGCAGCCCTGGACGGGCGGGAGGATTGGCAGATACGCAGTATTTT; CDR3: CASSPGRAGGLADTQYF
V: TRBV9; size: few; D: TRBD2; length: 16; J: TRBJ2-2; DNA: TGTGCCAGCAGCGTAGGGGACCAAATAGCGGGTTTGAGACTGTTTTTT; CDR3: CASSVGDQIAGLRLFF
V: TRBV11-2; size: few; D: TRBD1; length: 14; J: TRBJ1-6; DNA: TGTGCCAGCAGCTTCGGGACAGGGGATTCACCCCTCCACTTT; CDR3: CASSFGTGDSPLHF
V: TRBV4-3; size: NA; D: TRBD1; length: 16; J: TRBJ2-7; DNA: TGCGCCAGCAGCCAAGATGGGACAGGGGGCTACTACGAGCAGTACTTC; CDR3: CASSQDGTGGYYEQYF
V: TRBV12-3/TRBV12-4; size: NA; D: NA; length: 16; J: TRBJ1-5; DNA: TGTGCCAGCAGTTTAGCCCGGGACACCCTCAATCAGCCCCAGCATTTT; CDR3: CASSLARDTLNQPQHF
V: TRBV5-1; size: many; D: TRBD2; length: 15; J: TRBJ2-1; DNA: TGCGCCAGCAGCTTCACTAGCGGAACCTACAATGAGCAGTTCTTC; CDR3: CASSFTSGTYNEQFF
V: TRBV6-5; size: few; D: TRBD1; length: 18; J: TRBJ2-5; DNA: TGTGCCAGCCAACACCGAGCTTCGGGACAGTCTATTACCCGGTCCCAGTACTTC; CDR3: CASQHRASGQSITRSQYF
V: TRBV4-1; size: NA; D: TRBD2; length: 15; J: TRBJ2-5; DNA: TGCGCCAGCAGCCAGCGGGGGGGCTTTCAGGAGACCCAGTACTTC; CDR3: CASSQRGGFQETQYF
V: TRBV29-1; size: many; D: NA; length: 13; J: TRBJ2-3; DNA: TGCAGCCTGGGGCGGACTAGCACAGATACGCAGTATTTT; CDR3: CSLGRTSTDTQYF
V: TRBV6-1; size: NA; D: NA; length: 13; J: TRBJ1-5; DNA: TGTGCCAGCAGCCATCGAGAGAATCAGCCCCAGCATTTT; CDR3: CASSHRENQPQHF
V: TRBV7-3; size: many; D: NA; length: 16; J: TRBJ2-7; DNA: TGTGCCAGCAGCTTCCCTCCGGGACAAATCTCCTACGAGCAGTACTTC; CDR3: CASSFPPGQISYEQYF
V: TRBV5-1; size: many; D: TRBD2; length: 19; J: TRBJ2-2; DNA: TGCGCCAGCAGCTCCTCAAAAGGGCCGTCTAGCGGGAGATCCGGGGAGCTGTTTTTT; CDR3: CASSSSKGPSSGRSGELFF
V: TRBV11-1; size: NA; D: TRBD2; length: 16; J: TRBJ2-1; DNA: TGTGCCAGCAGCTCACACTCTAGCGGGGGGGCCAATGAGCAGTTCTTC; CDR3: CASSSHSSGGANEQFF
V: TRBV5-4; size: NA; D: NA; length: 11; J: TRBJ2-1; DNA: TGTGCCAGCAGCTGGGCAGGGGAGCAGTTCTTC; CDR3: CASSWAGEQFF
V: TRBV5-5; size: many; D: NA; length: 14; J: TRBJ1-5; DNA: TGTGCCAGCGGCTATGGACGTAACAATCAGCCCCAGCATTTT; CDR3: CASGYGRNNQPQHF